Presented here are 27 T cell receptor beta chains from one specimen sequenced in a study of blood T cell repertoires in COVID-19. Repertoires were generated with immunoSEQ multiplex PCR, while TCRdb's copy carries only in-frame clones and drops some. The table shows roughly 57,000 clones, with roughly 80% occurring only once. The sample taken for sequencing was peripheral blood. These receptors all stem from a woman aged 70-85 years with acute or convalescent COVID-19.

The genes are TRBV15 and TRBJ2-5; a possible D gene is TRBD1 (6 bases). This CDR3 contains 15 residues. Trimming pared 5 bases from V and 9 bases from J, leaving 22 bases between. Germline V gives CDR1 LNHNV, CDR2 YYDKDF (reference sequence). CDR3: CATSDGDTPSRPQYF. The CDR3 coding sequence is TGTGCCACCAGCGACGGGGACACCCCCTCCCGACCCCAGTACTTC.

This rearrangement joins TRBV25-1 to TRBJ1-2, with 12 positions matching TRBD1. V dropped 7 bases and J dropped 8; count of bases not matched to a gene: 11. The CDR3 covers 15 residues. In germline, CDR1 is MGHDK, CDR2 SYGVNS. The CDR3 region is CASKGTGGARGGYTF. The CDR3 nucleotides read TGTGCCAGCAAGGGGACAGGGGGCGCGAGGGGAGGCTACACCTTC.

The rearrangement joins TRBV11-2 to TRBJ2-7; D remains ambiguous. V lost 6 bases and J lost 3, with 15 bases in between. Germline CDR1 SGHAT, CDR2 FQNNGV. The CDR3 totals 14 residues. The CDR3 loop reads CASSGASTLYEQYV. CDR3 nucleotides: TGTGCCAGCAGTGGAGCTTCGACTCTCTACGAGCAGTACGTC.

The rearrangement joins TRBV29-1 to TRBJ1-2; 9 nucleotides agree with TRBD1. V was clipped by 6 bases and J by 6 bases; unmatched bases: 17. Germline V CDR1 and CDR2: SQVTM, ANQGSEA. There are 16 residues in the CDR3. The CDR3 region is CSVVPSRTGVRDGYTF. For the CDR3, the DNA is TGCAGCGTCGTTCCCTCGAGGACAGGGGTCAGAGATGGCTACACCTTC.

The rearrangement uses TRBV5-5 and TRBJ2-5, with 10 bases lining up with TRBD2. CDR1 and CDR2 (germline): SGHKS, YYEKEE (reference sequence). The CDR3 is made up of 15 amino acids. V lost 2 bases, J lost 4 bases, and 5 bases stayed unmatched. The CDR3 DNA follows: TGTGCCAGCAGCTTCGGAGCTAGCGGGGGAGAGACCCAGTACTTC. Translation gives CASSFGASGGETQYF.

CDR3 sequence: CASSFGGANPGANVLTF. The CDR3 nucleotides read TGTGCCAGCAGCTTCGGGGGGGCAAACCCTGGGGCCAACGTCCTGACTTTC. This chain uses TRBV7-9 with TRBJ2-6; 8 bases fit TRBD2. Looked up from germline, CDR1 is SEHNR and CDR2 is FQNEAQ (reference sequence). The CDR3 covers 17 residues. V trimming: 3 bases; J trimming: 2 bases; junction bases outside the gene matches: 6.

The chain couples TRBV7-6 to TRBJ2-1; TRBD1 matches at 10 bases. The CDR3 has 15 residues. The germline V gene encodes CDR1 SGHVS and CDR2 FNYEAQ. After removal of 1 base from V and 4 bases from J, the junction contained 1 base not matched to a gene. The CDR3 DNA follows: TGTGCCAGCAGCTTAGGACAGGGGGCATACAATGAGCAGTTCTTC. It codes for CASSLGQGAYNEQFF. Supplemented by reference TRBV7-6 and TRBJ2-1, the full variable domain reads GAGVSQSPRYKVTKRGQDVALRCDPISGHVSLYWYRQALGQGPEFLTYFNYEAQQDKSGLPNDRFSAERPEGSISTLTIQRTEQRDSAMYRCASSLGQGAYNEQFFGPGTRLTVL.

The rearrangement links TRBV7-2 to TRBJ1-1, with unresolved D. This CDR3 is built from 12 residues. The V end lost 5 bases, the J end lost 8 bases, and 12 bases lay between the germline ends. CDR1 is SGHTA, CDR2 FQGNSA, per germline. The CDR3 loop reads CASSPVRLEAFF. CDR3 nucleotides: TGTGCCAGCAGCCCAGTGAGGCTGGAAGCTTTCTTT.

This clone was picked up a small number of times. The rearrangement joins TRBV4-2 to TRBJ2-2; D uncertain. With 1 base removed from V and 0 bases from J, the gap between germline ends came to 12 bases. Per germline, CDR1 LGHNA and CDR2 YNFKEQ. The CDR3 spans 17 residues. CDR3 residues: CASSQGRLAANTGELFF. In DNA, the CDR3 is TGTGCCAGCAGCCAAGGTCGTTTAGCCGCGAACACCGGGGAGCTGTTTTTT.

The V and J genes are TRBV29-1 and TRBJ1-4, with a possible D match to TRBD1 (6 bases). With 6 bases removed from V and 5 bases from J, the gap between germline ends came to 7 bases. Germline V gives CDR1 SQVTM, CDR2 ANQGSEA. This CDR3 is 11 amino acids long. CDR3 nucleotides: TGCAGCGTCGGACAGAATGAAAAACTGTTTTTT. Its protein product is CSVGQNEKLFF. Together with reference TRBV29-1 and TRBJ1-4, the CDR3 gives the full variable domain: SAVISQKPSRDICQRGTSLTIQCQVDSQVTMMFWYRQQPGQSLTLIATANQGSEATYESGFVIDKFPISRPNLTFSTLTVSNMSPEDSSIYLCSVGQNEKLFFGSGTQLSVL.

The chain couples TRBV29-1 to TRBJ1-2, with 10 bases aligning to TRBD1. The CDR3 consists of 16 residues. The J segment lost 1 base and the V segment lost 1 base, leaving 6 bases of the junction unmatched. The germline gives CDR1 SQVTM, CDR2 ANQGSEA. Here the CDR3 DNA reads TGCAGCGTTGAAGTGGGGACAGGGGTCCTTAACTATGGCTACACCTTC. Translation gives CSVEVGTGVLNYGYTF.

The rearrangement links TRBV27 to TRBJ1-6, with 9 positions matching TRBD1. V shed 3 bases, J shed 15 bases, and the junction held 18 bases outside the gene matches. This CDR3 is 17 amino acids long. The germline gives CDR1 MNHEY, CDR2 SMNVEV (reference sequence). In nucleotides, the CDR3 is TGTGCCAGCAGTTTTGTCCGGACAGGGGCCGGCCGGGGGGACCTCCACTTT. This translates into CASSFVRTGAGRGDLHF.

This chain links TRBV6-5 with TRBJ2-4; 8 nucleotides line up with TRBD2. Trimming took 6 bases from V and 3 from J; bases not matched to a gene: 4. This CDR3 spans 14 amino acids. Germline CDR1 MNHEY, CDR2 SVGAGI. The CDR3 protein is CASRAGTSKNIQYF. The CDR3 coding sequence is TGTGCCAGCAGGGCCGGGACTAGCAAAAACATTCAGTACTTC.

This clone occurred once. The V gene is TRBV7-8, the J gene TRBJ2-2; TRBD1 agrees at 8 bases. Germline CDR1 and CDR2: SGHVS and FQNEAQ. V was clipped by 1 base and J by 4 bases; unmatched bases: 5. The CDR3 has 16 amino acids. CDR3 nucleotides: TGTGCCAGCAGCTTAGGGCGGACAGGGTTCACCGGGGAGCTGTTTTTT. The encoded protein is CASSLGRTGFTGELFF.

The chain uses TRBV4-1 and TRBJ1-2; D gene uncertain. The ends were cut back, 1 base at V and 2 bases at J, with 11 bases in the middle. The CDR3 is 15 residues long. CDR1 and CDR2 from the germline V gene are MGHRA and YSYEKL. CDR3 sequence reads: CASSQAVNPNYGYTF. The DNA for the CDR3 is TGCGCCAGCAGCCAAGCGGTCAACCCCAACTATGGCTACACCTTC.

V is TRBV3-1 (or the pseudogene TRBV3-2) and J is TRBJ1-1; 7 positions agree with TRBD1. This CDR3 spans 14 amino acids. Germline V gives CDR1 LGHDT, CDR2 YNNKEL (reference sequence). The V gene end was trimmed by 2 bases and the J gene end by 4 bases; junction bases not matched to a gene: 4. Written as DNA, the CDR3 is TGTGCCAGCAGCCAAATAGGGGGCGTCACTGAAGCTTTCTTT. Protein sequence: CASSQIGGVTEAFF.

CDR3 in DNA: TGTGCCAGTAGAGACAGGGGGCGGGCAGATACGCAGTATTTT. This translates into CASRDRGRADTQYF. The rearrangement links TRBV19 to TRBJ2-3; 10 nucleotides align to TRBD1. The ends lost 6 bases at V and 4 bases at J; junction bases unmatched: 4. This CDR3 contains 14 residues. From germline, CDR1 is LNHDA and CDR2 SQIVND (reference sequence).

V is TRBV5-1 and J is TRBJ1-2; D call uncertain. Trimming stripped 2 bases from V and 8 bases from J, with 13 bases between. The length of the CDR3 is 13 residues. Per germline, CDR1 SGHRS and CDR2 YFSETQ. CDR3 in amino acids: CASSLGWERGYTF. The CDR3 bases are TGCGCCAGCAGCTTAGGATGGGAGAGGGGCTACACCTTC.

This clone has a handful of counts. The genes are TRBV19 and TRBJ1-6; 7 nucleotides agree with TRBD1. Losses at the gene ends were 4 bases for V and 7 bases for J; bases not matched to a gene: 7. Germline values: CDR1 LNHDA, CDR2 SQIVND (reference sequence). The CDR3 runs 15 residues. The CDR3 protein is CASSTGQAVNSPLHF. DNA of the CDR3: TGTGCCAGTAGTACAGGACAGGCGGTAAATTCACCCCTCCACTTT.

The gene calls are TRBV2 and TRBJ1-2; D unclear. Germline V lookup: CDR1 SNHLY, CDR2 FYNNEI. Deletions cut 1 base from V and 7 bases from J, with 13 bases between. This CDR3 is built from 14 residues. CDR3 loop: CASSEVYQTGGYTF. The CDR3 DNA follows: TGTGCCAGCAGTGAAGTGTACCAAACGGGTGGCTACACCTTC.

At least ten counts were recorded for this clone. This sequence joins TRBV3-1 (or the pseudogene TRBV3-2) and TRBJ1-2, with TRBD1 identical over 7 bases. Germline assignment: CDR1 LGHDT and CDR2 YNNKEL (reference sequence). CDR3 length: 13 residues. After removal of 2 bases from V and 5 bases from J, the junction contained 2 bases not matched to a gene. CDR3 loop: CASSQRGQYGYTF. For the CDR3, the DNA is TGTGCCAGCAGCCAAAGGGGGCAATATGGCTACACCTTC.

This clone was detected once. The chain has TRBV9 and TRBJ2-1; D gene ambiguous. Germline values: CDR1 SGDLS, CDR2 YYNGEE. This CDR3 is built from 13 residues. Trimming took 1 base from V and 9 from J, leaving 11 bases between them. CDR3 loop: CASSVRIEAEQFF. In nucleotides, the CDR3 is TGTGCCAGCAGCGTAAGAATCGAAGCTGAGCAGTTCTTC.

The chain recombines TRBV6-5 with TRBJ2-1, with D possibly TRBD1 on 5 matching bases. This CDR3 has 15 residues. The germline gives CDR1 MNHEY, CDR2 SVGAGI. The V and J ends lost 7 bases and 0 bases respectively, with 13 bases between them. CDR3 DNA sequence: TGTGCCAGCACCTTCGACAGCAGCTCCTACAATGAGCAGTTCTTC. It translates to CASTFDSSSYNEQFF.

The chain joins TRBV6-6 to TRBJ1-1; D is unclear. V lost 3 bases and J lost 1, with 12 bases in between. Germline CDR1 and CDR2: MNHNY and SVGAGI (reference sequence). This CDR3 has 15 amino acids. CDR3 sequence (DNA): TGTGCCAGCAGTTATATTATTCGGGGGAACACTGAAGCTTTCTTT. This codes for CASSYIIRGNTEAFF.

The V call is TRBV5-5, the J call TRBJ1-5, with TRBD1 matching 7 bases. Germline CDR1 and CDR2: SGHKS and YYEKEE (reference sequence). The junction had 4 bases not matched to a gene; V was cut back by 4 bases and J by 0 bases. The CDR3 has 15 residues. For the CDR3, the DNA is TGTGCCAGCAGCATCAGGGGGAATAGCAATCAGCCCCAGCATTTT. Translating it yields CASSIRGNSNQPQHF.

V gene TRBV6-5 combines with J gene TRBJ1-2; 7 positions agree with TRBD1. The V segment lost 5 bases and the J segment 3 bases; nucleotides outside the gene matches: 6. The CDR3 runs to 14 residues. Germline CDR1 and CDR2: MNHEY and SVGAGI. In DNA form, the CDR3 reads TGTGCCAGCAGTCTCGACAGGGCCTACTATGGCTACACCTTC. Translated: CASSLDRAYYGYTF.

This chain connects TRBV5-1 to TRBJ1-1, with 9 bases aligning to TRBD1. The length of the CDR3 is 16 residues. V was pared by 3 bases and J by 0 bases, with 6 bases of the junction left unmatched. Germline CDR1 is SGHRS and CDR2 is YFSETQ. The CDR3 DNA is TGCGCCAGCAGCTCCCCACAGGGGGCCATGAACACTGAAGCTTTCTTT. Protein: CASSSPQGAMNTEAFF.